These T cell receptor beta chains were read from a single sample in a study of T cell responses to AZD1222 COVID-19 vaccine. The protocol was immunoSEQ multiplex PCR, while the TCRdb copy is restricted to in-frame clones and leaves out a portion. Of about 140,000 clones in the sample, about 91% were seen once. This specimen was peripheral blood, taken on day 0 of AZD1222 vaccination. Receptors originate from an adult in good health. Both conserved end residues are part of each CDR3. The order of the fields is D gene, V gene, clone size, J gene, CDR3 DNA, CDR3 protein. The D gene is left open where the match is weak. Clone size is given for some rows only: seen once, a few or many times, or a class if the clone is expanded.

D: .
V: TRBV7-2
size: .
J: TRBJ2-1
DNA: TGTGCCAGCAGCTTAGGTGACAGGTCAAACAATGAGCAGTTCTTC
CDR3: CASSLGDRSNNEQFF

D: .
V: TRBV27
size: .
J: TRBJ1-5
DNA: TGTGCCAGCAGTTTATTGGGGACCAATCAGCCCCAGCATTTT
CDR3: CASSLLGTNQPQHF

D: .
V: TRBV5-4
size: few
J: TRBJ1-5
DNA: TGTGCCAGCAGCCGGGGGGAGAATCAGCCCCAGCATTTT
CDR3: CASSRGENQPQHF

D: .
V: TRBV28
size: .
J: TRBJ1-2
DNA: TGTGCCAGCGGGGGGCTATATGGCTACACCTTC
CDR3: CASGGLYGYTF

D: .
V: TRBV6-5
size: once
J: TRBJ2-7
DNA: TGTGCCAGCAGTCTCTGGGGCGAGCAGTACTTC
CDR3: CASSLWGEQYF

D: TRBD1
V: TRBV7-3
size: .
J: TRBJ2-2
DNA: TGTGCCAGCAGCTCCAGGACAGGGAGCACCGGGGAGCTGTTTTTT
CDR3: CASSSRTGSTGELFF

D: .
V: TRBV10-3
size: once
J: TRBJ1-1
DNA: TGTGCCATCAGTGAGCGACAGATGAACACTGAAGCTTTCTTT
CDR3: CAISERQMNTEAFF

D: TRBD1
V: TRBV6-4
size: .
J: TRBJ1-1
DNA: TGTGCCAGCAGGATGGAGGCAGGGGGCGCGGGATTCAACACTGAAGCTTTCTTT
CDR3: CASRMEAGGAGFNTEAFF

D: TRBD2
V: TRBV28
size: .
J: TRBJ2-1
DNA: TGTGCCAGCAGCCGACCCAGGAGTAGCGGGAGAGACAATGAGCAGTTCTTC
CDR3: CASSRPRSSGRDNEQFF

D: .
V: TRBV6-5
size: .
J: TRBJ2-1
DNA: TGTGCCAGCAGTTCGGGGGCGGGAGATTATAGTGAGCAGTTCTTC
CDR3: CASSSGAGDYSEQFF

D: .
V: TRBV5-6
size: .
J: TRBJ1-2
DNA: TGTGCCAGCAGCCTCGCGGGAGAACCCTATGGCTACACCTTC
CDR3: CASSLAGEPYGYTF

D: .
V: TRBV5-6
size: .
J: TRBJ1-3
DNA: TGTGCCAGCAGTAGACAGGAGAGCTCTGGAAACACCATATATTTT
CDR3: CASSRQESSGNTIYF

D: .
V: TRBV29-1
size: .
J: TRBJ1-1
DNA: TGCAGCGTTGGAGGGTCCAGTATGAACACTGAAGCTTTCTTT
CDR3: CSVGGSSMNTEAFF

D: .
V: TRBV27
size: .
J: TRBJ1-1
DNA: TGTGCCAGCAGTTTAACGCAGAACACTGAAGCTTTCTTT
CDR3: CASSLTQNTEAFF

D: .
V: TRBV30
size: once
J: TRBJ2-1
DNA: TGTGCCTGGAGTGCGCTGGCCAGAGGGCATAATGAGCAGTTCTTC
CDR3: CAWSALARGHNEQFF

D: .
V: TRBV2
size: .
J: TRBJ2-1
DNA: TGTGCCAGCAATGAGGCGACTAGGTATGAGCAGTTCTTC
CDR3: CASNEATRYEQFF

D: TRBD2
V: TRBV5-4
size: .
J: TRBJ2-2
DNA: TGTGCCAGCAGCTTGGTTGAGCGGGAGTACACCGGGGAGCTGTTTTTT
CDR3: CASSLVEREYTGELFF

D: .
V: TRBV2
size: .
J: TRBJ2-5
DNA: TGTGCCAGCAGGCTCGGGCAGGCCCTGGGGACCCAGTACTTC
CDR3: CASRLGQALGTQYF

D: .
V: TRBV5-4
size: once
J: TRBJ1-2
DNA: TGTGCCAGCAGCCTCTGGGTCAGCACCTATGGCTACACCTTC
CDR3: CASSLWVSTYGYTF

D: .
V: TRBV5-4
size: .
J: TRBJ1-6
DNA: TGTGCCAGCAGCTTGGACAGGCAAAATTCACCCCTCCACTTT
CDR3: CASSLDRQNSPLHF

D: .
V: TRBV28
size: .
J: TRBJ1-2
DNA: TGTGCCGTAAGGGGGAAGATCAGAAACTATGGCTACACCTTC
CDR3: CAVRGKIRNYGYTF

D: TRBD2
V: TRBV7-2
size: .
J: TRBJ2-7
DNA: TGTGCCAGCAGCTTATTAGCGGGAGTGGGCGAGCAGTACTTC
CDR3: CASSLLAGVGEQYF

D: TRBD2
V: TRBV6-5
size: .
J: TRBJ2-1
DNA: TGTGCCAGCAGTTACAGAAGTTCGGCGGGAGGGCAGGAGCAGTTCTTC
CDR3: CASSYRSSAGGQEQFF

D: .
V: TRBV12-3/TRBV12-4
size: few
J: TRBJ1-6
DNA: TGTGCCAGCAAGGGATTTAATTCACCCCTCCACTTT
CDR3: CASKGFNSPLHF

D: TRBD2
V: TRBV20-1
size: .
J: TRBJ2-1
DNA: TGCAGTGCTAGTAAGGTAGCGGGACGAGTGCATGAGCAGTTCTTC
CDR3: CSASKVAGRVHEQFF

D: .
V: TRBV30
size: few
J: TRBJ1-2
DNA: TGTGCCTGGAAGACCGGCATGAACTATGGCTACACCTTC
CDR3: CAWKTGMNYGYTF

D: TRBD1
V: TRBV10-3
size: .
J: TRBJ1-5
DNA: TGTGCCATCAGTGGGGGACAGGTAGGTCAGCCCCAGCATTTT
CDR3: CAISGGQVGQPQHF

D: TRBD2
V: TRBV3-1/TRBV3-2
size: .
J: TRBJ2-2
DNA: TGTGCCAGCAGCCAAGGCGGGAGCCACACCGGGGAGCTGTTTTTT
CDR3: CASSQGGSHTGELFF

D: TRBD2
V: TRBV6-5
size: .
J: TRBJ2-7
DNA: TGTGCCAGCAGTTACCGCGGACTAGCGGACTCCTACGAGCAGTACTTC
CDR3: CASSYRGLADSYEQYF

D: .
V: TRBV12-3/TRBV12-4
size: .
J: TRBJ1-6
DNA: TGTGCCAGCAGTTTGTCGGATTCACCCCTCCACTTT
CDR3: CASSLSDSPLHF

D: .
V: TRBV27
size: .
J: TRBJ2-7
DNA: TGTGCCAGCAGTTTATCCGGGGGTCCGCAATACGAGCAGTACTTC
CDR3: CASSLSGGPQYEQYF

D: .
V: TRBV7-3
size: .
J: TRBJ1-6
DNA: TGTGCCAGCAGCTTAAGTACCTCCTATAATTCACCCCTCCACTTT
CDR3: CASSLSTSYNSPLHF

D: .
V: TRBV10-3
size: .
J: TRBJ1-6
DNA: TGTGCCATCAGGAGTAGGGGGTCTGATTCACCCCTCCACTTT
CDR3: CAIRSRGSDSPLHF

D: .
V: TRBV4-3
size: .
J: TRBJ1-5
DNA: TGCGCCAGCAGCCAAGGTTTTCCGAATCAGCCCCAGCATTTT
CDR3: CASSQGFPNQPQHF

D: .
V: TRBV10-1
size: .
J: TRBJ1-2
DNA: TGCGCCAGCAGTGAGTCGCGGCTCTATGGCTACACCTTC
CDR3: CASSESRLYGYTF

D: TRBD1
V: TRBV19
size: .
J: TRBJ1-2
DNA: TGTGCCAGTAGTCATATAGCCAGGGGGGGAAAGAATGGCTACACCTTC
CDR3: CASSHIARGGKNGYTF

D: .
V: TRBV4-2
size: .
J: TRBJ1-6
DNA: TGTGCCAGCAGCCAAGGAATTACAGGGTTTAATTCACCCCTCCACTTT
CDR3: CASSQGITGFNSPLHF

D: .
V: TRBV19
size: .
J: TRBJ1-2
DNA: TGTGCCAGTAGTATAGGTCCCAGGAGGAGCCCTCCTAACTATGGCTACACCTTC
CDR3: CASSIGPRRSPPNYGYTF

D: .
V: TRBV6-5
size: .
J: TRBJ2-7
DNA: TGTGCCAGCACGCCAGATCAGGGAGCTGGAGAGCAGTACTTC
CDR3: CASTPDQGAGEQYF

D: .
V: TRBV5-6
size: .
J: TRBJ2-1
DNA: TGTGCCAGCAGCCTAACTAGGGGGAGGTCCAATGAGCAGTTCTTC
CDR3: CASSLTRGRSNEQFF

D: .
V: TRBV5-5
size: .
J: TRBJ1-2
DNA: TGTGCCAGCAGCTTGGCCGGGGCGCACTATGGCTACACCTTC
CDR3: CASSLAGAHYGYTF

D: .
V: TRBV7-3
size: .
J: TRBJ2-5
DNA: TGTGCCAGCAGCTCCGGGACTCTCCCCTCGGAGACCCAGTACTTC
CDR3: CASSSGTLPSETQYF

D: TRBD2
V: TRBV5-6
size: .
J: TRBJ2-2
DNA: TGTGCCAGCAGCTTGAACTTAGCGGGAGGGCCCACCGGGGAGCTGTTTTTT
CDR3: CASSLNLAGGPTGELFF

D: .
V: TRBV21-1
size: .
J: TRBJ2-7
DNA: TGTGCCAGCAGCGGCAGAGCCTCCTACGAGCAGTACTTC
CDR3: CASSGRASYEQYF

D: .
V: TRBV11-3
size: once
J: TRBJ2-2
DNA: TGTGCCAGCAGCCTCAGTGGATGGGATAACACCGGGGAGCTGTTTTTT
CDR3: CASSLSGWDNTGELFF

D: .
V: TRBV28
size: once
J: TRBJ2-7
DNA: TGTGCCAGCAGTGGGCTCTGGCAGGGGTGGTACGAGCAGTACTTC
CDR3: CASSGLWQGWYEQYF

D: .
V: TRBV5-4
size: .
J: TRBJ2-2
DNA: TGTGCCAGCAGCTTGTTTGGAAGTCTGTATTCCGGGGAGCTGTTTTTT
CDR3: CASSLFGSLYSGELFF

D: TRBD2
V: TRBV5-8
size: .
J: TRBJ2-1
DNA: TGTGCCAGCAGCTTGGGGCTAGCGGGAGACAATGAGCAGTTCTTC
CDR3: CASSLGLAGDNEQFF

D: .
V: TRBV4-3
size: few
J: TRBJ1-4
DNA: TGCGCCAGCAGCCCAGCGTCTGGGGTTAATGAAAAACTGTTTTTT
CDR3: CASSPASGVNEKLFF